What follows are 10 T cell receptor beta chains derived from one specimen sequenced in a study of tumor-infiltrating lymphocytes in primary liver carcinoma. Starting from roughly 540 ng of total RNA, TCR beta cDNA was produced with a primer in the constant region. Amplification in three nested multiplex PCR rounds with slightly modified ARM-PCR gave rise to TCR beta libraries. The two initial PCR rounds, 9 to 11 cycles each, used TRBV1-TRBV30 forward and C-beta reverse primers. Via MiXCR, TCRdb re-called the multiplex PCR reads, giving one row per CDR3 protein. Here the sample spans over 250,000 distinct CDR3 sequences, about three fifths being singletons. Unsorted whole blood yielded blood RNA, and germline DNA was extracted as well. The sequenced material came from peripheral blood. The receptors were sampled from a young woman with primary liver carcinoma and hepatitis B virus infection.

The rearrangement links TRBV5-4 to TRBJ2-7, with D perhaps given as TRBD1 or TRBD2 (5 bases each). V was shortened by 4 bases and J by 1 base, with 18 bases between the two germline ends. Germline V gene sequence: CDR1 SGHNT, CDR2 YYREEE (reference sequence). The CDR3 is made up of 16 amino acids. The CDR3 is CASSRPRGDQSYEQYF. CDR3 DNA sequence: TGTGCCAGCAGCCGGCCACGAGGGGACCAATCCTACGAGCAGTACTTC.

Remarks on this clonotype: Germline is not matched at one junction end, which may reflect a read error. The chain carries TRBV11-3 and TRBJ2-1; TRBD2 is a possible D gene (6 bases). Germline V gene sequence: CDR1 SGHNT, CDR2 YENEEA. The CDR3 runs to 15 residues. The CDR3 reads CASSERESPYNEQFF. CDR3 DNA sequence: TGTGCCAGCTCGGAACGGGAGAGCCCCTACAACGAGCAGTTCTTC.

The V and J genes are TRBV7-8 and TRBJ1-4; 9 bases line up with TRBD1. V dropped 4 bases and J dropped 10; count of bases not matched to a gene: 13. Germline V gives CDR1 SGHVS, CDR2 FQNEAQ. The CDR3 is 16 residues long. This CDR3 is CASSSRGTGTGTKLFF. The CDR3 bases are TGTGCCAGCAGCTCAAGAGGGACCGGGACAGGGACAAAACTGTTTTTT.

The rearrangement joins TRBV11-2 to TRBJ1-1, with 8 bases lining up with TRBD1. CDR1 is SGHAT and CDR2 is FQNNGV in the germline V gene. CDR3 length: 14 residues. J lost 8 bases, V lost 11 bases, and 16 bases had no gene match. The CDR3 DNA reads as TGTGCCGACAGCTTAGACCGCGGACAGGGAGAAGCTTTCTTT. It specifies CADSLDRGQGEAFF.

The chain carries TRBV29-1 and TRBJ2-3, with D tentatively TRBD1 (6 bases). Germline CDR1 reads SQVTM; CDR2 reads ANQGSEA. Trimming removed 7 bases from V and 3 bases from J, with 17 bases in between. This CDR3 has 14 amino acids. The CDR3: CSDTTGLGTDTQYF. CDR3 DNA: TGCAGCGACACCACAGGGTTGGGTACAGATACGCAGTATTTT.

As concerns this clonotype: A much more abundant neighbour one base away suggests this may be a read error. The genes are TRBV11-2 and TRBJ2-7, with D tentatively TRBD1 (6 bases). Trimming stripped 4 bases from V and 9 bases from J, with 16 bases between. The germline V gene has CDR1 SGHAT and CDR2 FQNNGV. This CDR3 comprises 13 residues. The CDR3 nucleotides are TGTGCCAGCAGCTCAGTAGGGGGAGTTGTGCAGTACTTC. Its protein is CASSSVGGVVQYF.

This chain connects TRBV10-2 to TRBJ2-7, with D possibly being TRBD2 (5 bases). The CDR3 covers 15 residues. V dropped 0 bases and J dropped 3 bases, with 12 bases sitting between them. The germline V gene has CDR1 WSHSY and CDR2 SAAADI. For the CDR3, the DNA is TGCGCCAGCAGTGAGTCCTGGACTGGCGGCTACGAGCAGTACTTC. Translation gives CASSESWTGGYEQYF.

The genes are TRBV5-4 and TRBJ2-2; 9 bases agree with TRBD2. V lost 4 bases and J lost 4; bases outside the gene matches: 14. Germline-derived CDR1 and CDR2 are SGHNT and YYREEE (reference sequence). This CDR3 spans 18 amino acids. The CDR3 loop is CASSPAPGGRAATGELFF. In nucleotides, the CDR3 is TGTGCCAGCAGCCCAGCCCCCGGCGGGAGGGCCGCCACCGGGGAGCTGTTTTTT.

This clonotype was detected many times. The chain employs TRBV11-2 and TRBJ2-2, with D maybe TRBD1 (6 bases). Trimming pared 6 bases from V and 11 bases from J, leaving 16 bases between. There are 13 residues in the CDR3. Germline V gene lookup returns CDR1 SGHAT and CDR2 FQNNGV. Written as DNA, the CDR3 is TGTGCCAGCAGGGACAGCCTTGGGATTGAGCTGTTTTTT. Encoded protein: CASRDSLGIELFF. The full variable domain, with the rest looked up from reference TRBV11-2 and TRBJ2-2, is EAGVAQSPRYKIIEKRQSVAFWCNPISGHATLYWYQQILGQGPKLLIQFQNNGVVDDSQLPKDRFSAERLKGVDSTLKIQPAKLEDSAVYLCASRDSLGIELFFGEGSRLTVL.

This CDR3 is CASSELDNSPLHF. CDR3 coding DNA: TGCGCCAGCAGTGAGCTCGATAATTCACCCCTCCACTTT. The chain carries TRBV10-2 and TRBJ1-6; no firm D call. The CDR3 is made up of 13 amino acids. Trimming removed 2 bases at V and 5 bases at J, with 4 bases between. Germline lookup yields CDR1 WSHSY and CDR2 SAAADI.